This T cell receptor beta chain was captured in a study of read filtering for tumor transcriptome and immune sequencing. The study, taken as a whole, reports: Correlation between methods rose after single-read clonotypes were removed. Around 85% of IR-seq clonotypes had one read, totaling approximately 3.3% of reads; RNA-seq: about 74% and 41%.

Molecular barcoded adaptors covering alpha/delta and beta/gamma chains were used on 400 ng RNA. TCRdb analysed the reads with MiXCR anew, one entry per CDR3 protein. The profile shows 14,000 to 15,000 distinct CDR3 sequences, about 20% of them singletons. A remark on this clonotype: Antigen specificity is unknown.

The V and J ends lost 3 bases and 3 bases respectively, with 12 bases between them. CDR3 length: 15 residues. The sequence came from a donor aged 40 or over with multiple myeloma. Sequencing used a population of CD138-negative cells sorted from bone marrow. This rearrangement joins TRBV12-3 or TRBV12-4 to TRBJ2-1; possible D gene TRBD2, 6 bases. The CDR3 reads CASSFILADYNEQFF. DNA of the CDR3: TGTGCCAGCAGTTTTATTTTAGCGGACTACAATGAGCAGTTCTTC.